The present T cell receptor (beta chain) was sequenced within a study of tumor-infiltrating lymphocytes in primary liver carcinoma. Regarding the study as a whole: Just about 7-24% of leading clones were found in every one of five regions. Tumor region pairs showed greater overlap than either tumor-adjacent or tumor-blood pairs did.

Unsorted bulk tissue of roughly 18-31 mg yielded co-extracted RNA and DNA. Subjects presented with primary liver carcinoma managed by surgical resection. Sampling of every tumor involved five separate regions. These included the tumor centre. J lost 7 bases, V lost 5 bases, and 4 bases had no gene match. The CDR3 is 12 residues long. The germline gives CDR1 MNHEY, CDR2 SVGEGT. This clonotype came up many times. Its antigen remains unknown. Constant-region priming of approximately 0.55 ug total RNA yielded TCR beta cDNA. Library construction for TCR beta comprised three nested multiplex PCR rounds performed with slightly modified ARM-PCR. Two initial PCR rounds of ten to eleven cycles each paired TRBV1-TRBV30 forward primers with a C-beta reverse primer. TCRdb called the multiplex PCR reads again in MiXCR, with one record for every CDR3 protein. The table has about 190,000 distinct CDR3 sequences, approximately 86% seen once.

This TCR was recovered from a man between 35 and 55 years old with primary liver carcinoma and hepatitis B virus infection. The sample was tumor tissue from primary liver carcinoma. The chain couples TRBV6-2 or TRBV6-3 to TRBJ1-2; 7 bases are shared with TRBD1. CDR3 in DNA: TGTGCCAGCAGTCAAACAGGGGCTGGCTACACCTTC. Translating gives CASSQTGAGYTF.